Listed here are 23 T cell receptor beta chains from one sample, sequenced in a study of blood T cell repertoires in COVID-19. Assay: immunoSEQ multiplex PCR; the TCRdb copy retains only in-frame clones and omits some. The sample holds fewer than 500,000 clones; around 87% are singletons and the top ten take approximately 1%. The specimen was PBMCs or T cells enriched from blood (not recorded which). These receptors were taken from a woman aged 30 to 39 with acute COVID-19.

CDR3 residues: CAWNQGLTDTQYF. The CDR3 DNA reads TGTGCCTGGAACCAGGGCCTCACAGATACGCAGTATTTT. The chain has TRBV30 and TRBJ2-3; a weak D match, TRBD1 (5 bases). CDR3 length: 13 residues. Germline CDR1 reads GTSNPN; CDR2 reads SVGIG (reference sequence). V lost 4 bases and J 2 bases, leaving 10 bases between the germline ends.

In DNA, the CDR3 is TGTGCCACCAGTGCCGGGACTAGAGGTGAAAAACTGTTTTTT. Protein sequence: CATSAGTRGEKLFF. This chain links TRBV24-1 with TRBJ1-4; tentatively, D is TRBD1 (5 bases). Germline V gives CDR1 KGHDR, CDR2 SFDVKD. V was cut by 5 bases and J by 7 bases, with 13 bases left in between. The CDR3 is made up of 14 amino acids.

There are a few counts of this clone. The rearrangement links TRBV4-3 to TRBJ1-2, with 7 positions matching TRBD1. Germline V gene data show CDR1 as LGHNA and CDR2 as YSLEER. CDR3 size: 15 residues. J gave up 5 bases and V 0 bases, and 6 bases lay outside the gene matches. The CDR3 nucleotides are TGCGCCAGCAGCCAAGACCGGGACAGCGAATATGGCTACACCTTC. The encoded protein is CASSQDRDSEYGYTF.

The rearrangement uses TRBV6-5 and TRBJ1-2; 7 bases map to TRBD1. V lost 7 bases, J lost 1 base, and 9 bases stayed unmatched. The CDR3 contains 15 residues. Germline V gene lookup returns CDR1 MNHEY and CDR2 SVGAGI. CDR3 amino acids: CASKRTGEGNYGYTF. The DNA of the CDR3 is TGTGCCAGCAAAAGGACAGGCGAGGGTAACTATGGCTACACCTTC.

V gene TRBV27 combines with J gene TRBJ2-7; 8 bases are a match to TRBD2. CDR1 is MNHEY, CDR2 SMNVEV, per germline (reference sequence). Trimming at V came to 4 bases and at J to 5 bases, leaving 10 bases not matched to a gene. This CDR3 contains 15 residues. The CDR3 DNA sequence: TGTGCCAGCAGTTCCCTGGCGGGGGGCGGCCACGAGCAGTACTTC. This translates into CASSSLAGGGHEQYF.

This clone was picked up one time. CDR3 in DNA: TGTGCCAGCAGCCAACCTCCGGACAGGGGCAGGTCCTACGAGCAGTACTTC. It encodes CASSQPPDRGRSYEQYF. The chain carries TRBV3-1 (or the pseudogene TRBV3-2) and TRBJ2-7, with 9 positions matching TRBD1. There are 17 residues in the CDR3. Germline trimming cut 2 bases from V and 1 base from J; bases unmatched to any gene: 9. Germline CDR1 reads LGHDT; CDR2 reads YNNKEL (reference sequence).

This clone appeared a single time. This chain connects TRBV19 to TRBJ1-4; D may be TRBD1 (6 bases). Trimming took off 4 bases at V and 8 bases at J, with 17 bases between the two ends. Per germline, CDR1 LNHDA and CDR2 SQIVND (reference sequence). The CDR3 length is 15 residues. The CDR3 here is CASSRGGLRGEKLFF. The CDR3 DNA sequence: TGTGCCAGTAGTAGGGGGGGACTCAGGGGCGAAAAACTGTTTTTT.

CDR3 DNA sequence: TGTGCCAGCAGCTTATGGACAGGACCGAACACTGAAGCTTTCTTT. It translates to CASSLWTGPNTEAFF. The chain carries TRBV11-2 and TRBJ1-1; TRBD1 agrees at 7 bases. The ends lost 2 bases at V and 1 base at J; junction bases unmatched: 4. Germline V gene data show CDR1 as SGHAT and CDR2 as FQNNGV. The CDR3 contains 15 residues.

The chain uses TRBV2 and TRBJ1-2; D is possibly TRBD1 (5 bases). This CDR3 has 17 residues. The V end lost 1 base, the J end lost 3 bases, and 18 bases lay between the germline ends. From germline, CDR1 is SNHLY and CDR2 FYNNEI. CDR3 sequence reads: CASSEDVAWGNDYGYTF. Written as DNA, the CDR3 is TGTGCCAGCAGTGAAGATGTTGCGTGGGGCAATGACTATGGCTACACCTTC.

The CDR3 coding sequence is TGTGCCAGCAGCTTAAGTAGCCAGGGTAATGGCTACACCTTC. It encodes CASSLSSQGNGYTF. The gene calls are TRBV7-3 and TRBJ1-2; maybe TRBD1 (5 bases). The CDR3 spans 14 residues. CDR1 is SGHTA and CDR2 is FQGTGA in the germline V gene. V was shortened by 1 base and J by 6 bases, with 12 bases between the two germline ends.

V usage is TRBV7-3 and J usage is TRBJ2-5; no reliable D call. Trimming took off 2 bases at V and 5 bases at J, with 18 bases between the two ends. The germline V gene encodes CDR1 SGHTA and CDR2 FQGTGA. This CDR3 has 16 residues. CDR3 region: CASSLGPGRTPETQYF. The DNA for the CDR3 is TGTGCCAGCAGCTTAGGCCCGGGTCGTACCCCCGAGACCCAGTACTTC. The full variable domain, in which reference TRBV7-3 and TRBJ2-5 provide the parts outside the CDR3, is GAGVSQTPSNKVTEKGKYVELRCDPISGHTALYWYRQSLGQGPEFLIYFQGTGAADDSGLPNDRFFAVRPEGSVSTLKIQRTERGDSAVYLCASSLGPGRTPETQYFGPGTRLLVL.

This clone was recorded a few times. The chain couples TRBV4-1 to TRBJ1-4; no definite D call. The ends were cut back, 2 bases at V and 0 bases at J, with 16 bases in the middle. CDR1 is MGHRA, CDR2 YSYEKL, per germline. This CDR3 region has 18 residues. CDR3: CASSQYESAGATNEKLFF. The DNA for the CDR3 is TGCGCCAGCAGCCAATACGAAAGTGCGGGTGCAACTAATGAAAAACTGTTTTTT.

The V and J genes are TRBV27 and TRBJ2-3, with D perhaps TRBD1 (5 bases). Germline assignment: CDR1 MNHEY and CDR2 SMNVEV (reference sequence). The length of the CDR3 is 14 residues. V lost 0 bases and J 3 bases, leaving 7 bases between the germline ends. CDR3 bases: TGTGCCAGCAGTTTATCGGGGCCGACAGATACGCAGTATTTT. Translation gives CASSLSGPTDTQYF.

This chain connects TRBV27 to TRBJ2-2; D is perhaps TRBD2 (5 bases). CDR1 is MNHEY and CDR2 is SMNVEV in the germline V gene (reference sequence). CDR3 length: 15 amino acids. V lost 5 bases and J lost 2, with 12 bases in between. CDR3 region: CASSPREANTGELFF. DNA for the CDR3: TGTGCCAGCAGTCCCCGGGAAGCCAACACCGGGGAGCTGTTTTTT.

CDR3 DNA sequence: TGCGCCAGCAGCTTGCAAGGGGGACGGCCCTACAATGAGCAGTTCTTC. Translation: CASSLQGGRPYNEQFF. The chain is built from TRBV5-1 and TRBJ2-1; D might be TRBD1 (6 bases). In germline, CDR1 is SGHRS, CDR2 YFSETQ. CDR3 length: 16 amino acids. V was cut by 1 base and J by 2 bases, with 13 bases left in between.

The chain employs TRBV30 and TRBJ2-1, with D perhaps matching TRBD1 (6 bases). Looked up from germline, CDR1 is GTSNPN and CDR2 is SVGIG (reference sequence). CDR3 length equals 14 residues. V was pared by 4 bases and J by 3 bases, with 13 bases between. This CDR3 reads CAWKEGDVYNEQFF. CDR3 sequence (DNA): TGTGCCTGGAAAGAGGGGGACGTCTACAATGAGCAGTTCTTC. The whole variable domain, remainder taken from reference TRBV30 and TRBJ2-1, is SQTIHQWPATLVQPVGSPLSLECTVEGTSNPNLYWYRQAAGRGLQLLFYSVGIGQISSEVPQNLSASRPQDRQFILSSKKLLLSDSGFYLCAWKEGDVYNEQFFGPGTRLTVL.

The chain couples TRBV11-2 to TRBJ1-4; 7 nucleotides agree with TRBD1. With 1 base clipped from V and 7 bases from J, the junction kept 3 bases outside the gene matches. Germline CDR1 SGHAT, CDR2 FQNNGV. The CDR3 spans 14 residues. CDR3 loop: CASSLGDSVEKLFF. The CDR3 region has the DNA TGTGCCAGCAGCTTAGGGGACAGTGTTGAAAAACTGTTTTTT.

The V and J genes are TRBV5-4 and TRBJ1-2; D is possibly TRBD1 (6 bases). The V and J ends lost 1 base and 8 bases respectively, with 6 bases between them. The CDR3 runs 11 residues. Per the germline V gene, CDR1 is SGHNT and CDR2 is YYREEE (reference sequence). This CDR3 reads CASSLQGGYTF. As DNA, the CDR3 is TGTGCCAGCAGCTTGCAGGGGGGCTACACCTTC.

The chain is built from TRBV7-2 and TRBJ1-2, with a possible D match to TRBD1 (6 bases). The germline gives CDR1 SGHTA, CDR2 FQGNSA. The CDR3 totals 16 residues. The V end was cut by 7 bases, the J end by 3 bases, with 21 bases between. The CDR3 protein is CASTRTGSTVDYGYTF. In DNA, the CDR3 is TGTGCCAGCACCCGAACAGGGTCCACAGTGGACTATGGCTACACCTTC.

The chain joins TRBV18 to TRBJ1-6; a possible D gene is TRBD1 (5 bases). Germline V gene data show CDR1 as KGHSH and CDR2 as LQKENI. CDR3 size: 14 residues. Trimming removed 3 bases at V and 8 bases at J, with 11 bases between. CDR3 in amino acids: CASSPAGLDSPLHF. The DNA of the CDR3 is TGTGCCAGCTCACCGGCAGGGCTCGATTCACCCCTCCACTTT.

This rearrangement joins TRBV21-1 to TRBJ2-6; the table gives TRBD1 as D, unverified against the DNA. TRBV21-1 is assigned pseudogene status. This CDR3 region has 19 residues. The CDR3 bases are TGTGCCAGCAGCCATATTACAGGGCTCGAGCCCTCTGGGGCCAACGTCCTGACTTTC. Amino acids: CASSHITGLEPSGANVLTF.

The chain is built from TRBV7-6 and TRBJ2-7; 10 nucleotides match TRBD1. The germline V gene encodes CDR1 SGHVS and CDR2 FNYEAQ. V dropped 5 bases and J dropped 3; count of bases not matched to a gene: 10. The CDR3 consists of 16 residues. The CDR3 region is CASSTRQGASGYEQYF. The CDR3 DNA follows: TGTGCCAGCAGCACAAGACAGGGGGCAAGTGGCTACGAGCAGTACTTC.

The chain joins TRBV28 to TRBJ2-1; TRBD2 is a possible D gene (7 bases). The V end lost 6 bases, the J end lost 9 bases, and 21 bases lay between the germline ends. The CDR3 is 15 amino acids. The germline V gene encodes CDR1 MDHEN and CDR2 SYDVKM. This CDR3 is CASRLGGAGIGEQFF. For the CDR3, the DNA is TGTGCCAGCAGGTTGGGGGGGGCCGGTATAGGTGAGCAGTTCTTC. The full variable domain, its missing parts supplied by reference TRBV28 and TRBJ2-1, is DVKVTQSSRYLVKRTGEKVFLECVQDMDHENMFWYRQDPGLGLRLIYFSYDVKMKEKGDIPEGYSVSREKKERFSLILESASTNQTSMYLCASRLGGAGIGEQFFGPGTRLTVL.